A selection of T cell receptor beta chains follows, all from one sample in a study of T cell responses to AZD1222 COVID-19 vaccine. Assay: immunoSEQ multiplex PCR; the TCRdb copy retains only in-frame clones and omits some. The repertoire includes about 66,000 clones, about 90% of them detected once, and roughly a sixth sits in the top ten. This specimen was peripheral blood, taken on day 0 of AZD1222 vaccination. These receptors were obtained from an adult in good health. The CDR3 runs from the conserved cysteine through the conserved F or W. The D gene is left open where the match is weak. Clone size is given for some rows only: seen once, a few or many times, or a class if the clone is expanded.

d_call j_call v_call clone_size cdr3_nt cdr3_aa
TRBD1 TRBJ1-5 TRBV30 . TGTGCCTCGGGACAGGGGGCCTCTCAGCCCCAGCATTTT CASGQGASQPQHF
. TRBJ1-6 TRBV10-3 . TGTGCCATCAGTGGAACGCAGGCTGTTAATTCACCCCTCCACTTT CAISGTQAVNSPLHF
. TRBJ2-1 TRBV10-2 . TGCGCCAGCAGTGCTCGACTAGACTGGATCCGGGACAATGAGCAGTTCTTC CASSARLDWIRDNEQFF
. TRBJ1-1 TRBV7-3 . TGTGCCAGCAGCTCAGGACGGAACACTGAAGCTTTCTTT CASSSGRNTEAFF
TRBD1 TRBJ2-1 TRBV5-1 . TGCGCCAGCAGCCCGGGACAGGGGGCCAGTAATGAGCAGTTCTTC CASSPGQGASNEQFF
. TRBJ2-6 TRBV9 . TGTGCCAGCAAGACCTCTGGGGCCAACGTCCTGACTTTC CASKTSGANVLTF
TRBD1 TRBJ1-1 TRBV19 . TGTGCCAGTAGTATAACGGGACAGGGGAACACTGAAGCTTTCTTT CASSITGQGNTEAFF
. TRBJ1-2 TRBV4-2 . TGTGCCAGCAGCCAAGACCGTAATACTAACTATGGCTACACCTTC CASSQDRNTNYGYTF
. TRBJ1-4 TRBV7-2 . TGTGCCAGCAGCTTAGCGATGGACACCTATCGCAGAAAACTGTTTTTT CASSLAMDTYRRKLFF
. TRBJ1-1 TRBV5-4 . TGTGCCAGCAGCTTGGTGGGCACCAACACTGAAGCTTTCTTT CASSLVGTNTEAFF
TRBD2 TRBJ2-3 TRBV5-1 once TGCGCCAGCAGCCTGAACCGGGACTACACAGATACGCAGTATTTT CASSLNRDYTDTQYF
. TRBJ2-3 TRBV18 once TGTGCCAGCTCACCAACAGGTACAGATACGCAGTATTTT CASSPTGTDTQYF
TRBD1 TRBJ2-7 TRBV6-6 . TGTGCCAGCAGTTACCCGGGACAGGGGGCCTACGAGCAGTACTTC CASSYPGQGAYEQYF
TRBD1 TRBJ1-6 TRBV7-6 . TGTGCCAGCAGCTCCCTGGGACAGGGCCTCTATAATTCACCCCTCCACTTT CASSSLGQGLYNSPLHF
. TRBJ2-2 TRBV30 . TGTGCCTGGAGTGTAGACCCTGGCTCGAACACCGGGGAGCTGTTTTTT CAWSVDPGSNTGELFF